This TCR beta chain was captured in a study of PD-1 blockade in mismatch repair-deficient tumors. Study summary: All were previously treated, progressing patients with over 9 mismatch repair-deficient cancer types.

Clones were read by immunoSEQ multiplex PCR, and TCRdb kept only the in-frame ones, dropping some. The data hold under 40,000 clones, with over 70% observed a single time. The length of the CDR3 is 16 residues. In germline, CDR1 is MDHEN, CDR2 SYDVKM. Trimming removed 6 bases from V and 4 bases from J; junction bases left unmatched: 9. The sequence came from an adult with mismatch repair-deficient cancer. V is TRBV28 and J is TRBJ1-4; 9 bases fit TRBD1. The sequences come from PBMCs, collected roughly nine months after starting pembrolizumab. The CDR3 DNA follows: TGTGCCAGCAGCTTACCGGGACAGGGCCTTAATGAAAAACTGTTTTTT. Translation: CASSLPGQGLNEKLFF.